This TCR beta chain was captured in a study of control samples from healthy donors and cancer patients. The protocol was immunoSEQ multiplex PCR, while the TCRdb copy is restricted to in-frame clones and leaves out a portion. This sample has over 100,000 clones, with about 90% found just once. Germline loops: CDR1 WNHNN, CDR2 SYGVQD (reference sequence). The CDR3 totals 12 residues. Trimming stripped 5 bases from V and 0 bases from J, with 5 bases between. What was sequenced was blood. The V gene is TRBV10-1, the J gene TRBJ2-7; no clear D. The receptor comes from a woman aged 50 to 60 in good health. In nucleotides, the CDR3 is TGCGCCAGCAGTAAGAACTCCTACGAGCAGTACTTC. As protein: CASSKNSYEQYF.